The sequence of this T cell receptor beta chain was determined in a study of T cells in localized non-small cell lung cancer. The study, taken as a whole, reports: Longer overall survival associated with higher blood T cell density; shorter survival with higher adjacent-lung clonality.

The V segment lost 3 bases and the J segment 2 bases; nucleotides outside the gene matches: 4. The CDR3 runs to 14 residues. Germline CDR1 and CDR2: SGDLS and YYNGEE. The repertoire was sequenced with immunoSEQ multiplex PCR; TCRdb's copy has only in-frame clones and lacks some. The sample has roughly 20,000 clones; approximately 90% are singletons. About this clone: No antigen is known for it.

This clonotype was obtained from a man aged 40-75 years with stage I lung adenocarcinoma. The sample was peripheral blood, taken before any cancer treatment. The J gene is TRBJ1-2, the V gene TRBV9, with 7 bases aligning to TRBD1. CDR3 region: CASSGPTGNYGYTF. The DNA for the CDR3 is TGTGCCAGCAGCGGACCGACAGGGAACTATGGCTACACCTTC.